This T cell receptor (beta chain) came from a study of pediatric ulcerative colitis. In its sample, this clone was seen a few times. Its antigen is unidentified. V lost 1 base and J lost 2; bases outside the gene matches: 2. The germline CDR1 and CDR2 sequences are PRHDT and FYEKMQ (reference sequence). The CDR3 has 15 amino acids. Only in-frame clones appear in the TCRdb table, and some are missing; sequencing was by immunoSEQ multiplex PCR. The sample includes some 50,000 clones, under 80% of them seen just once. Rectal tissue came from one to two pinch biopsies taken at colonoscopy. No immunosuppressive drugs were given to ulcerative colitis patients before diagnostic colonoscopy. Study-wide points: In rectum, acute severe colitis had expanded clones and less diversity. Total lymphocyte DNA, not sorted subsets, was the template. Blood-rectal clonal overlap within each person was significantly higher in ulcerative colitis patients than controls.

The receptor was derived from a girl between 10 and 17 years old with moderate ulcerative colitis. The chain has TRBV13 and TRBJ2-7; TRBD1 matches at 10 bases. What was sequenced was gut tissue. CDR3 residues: CASSLEGQGAYEQYF. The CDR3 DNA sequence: TGTGCCAGCAGCTTAGAAGGACAGGGGGCCTACGAGCAGTACTTC.